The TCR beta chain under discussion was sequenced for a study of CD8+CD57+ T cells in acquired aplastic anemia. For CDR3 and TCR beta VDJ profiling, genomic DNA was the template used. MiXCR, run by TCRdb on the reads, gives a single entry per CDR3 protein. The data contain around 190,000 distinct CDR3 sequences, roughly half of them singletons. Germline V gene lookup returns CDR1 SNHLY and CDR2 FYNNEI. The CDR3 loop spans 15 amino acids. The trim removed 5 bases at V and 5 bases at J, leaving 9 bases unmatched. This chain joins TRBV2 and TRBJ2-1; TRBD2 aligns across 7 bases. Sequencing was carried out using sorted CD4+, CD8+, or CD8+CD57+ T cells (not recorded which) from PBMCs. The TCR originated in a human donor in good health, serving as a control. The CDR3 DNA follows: TGTGCCAGCAGTTTTGTGGCGGGAGCACACAATGAGCAGTTCTTC. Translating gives CASSFVAGAHNEQFF.